This T cell receptor beta chain was identified during a study of blood T cell repertoires in COVID-19. Overall study: Sites in the United States, Italy and Spain provided acute and convalescent COVID-19 samples.

V gave up 8 bases and J gave up 3 bases, with 8 bases separating them. Germline V CDR1 and CDR2: MNHNS, SASEGT. The CDR3 length is 13 residues. Under the authors' procedure: Estimation of nucleated cell counts was performed using reference gene primer amplification. Profiling relied on immunoSEQ multiplex PCR, and the TCRdb table lists in-frame clones only, not all of them. The D gene and trimming were derived from the DNA, and the V and J assignments and clone size from that table. Of 150,000 to 200,000 clones detected, around nine tenths appear once; the ten largest clones hold 5.5% to 7%. The TCR sequence derives from a middle-aged man with active or convalescent COVID-19. The genes are TRBV6-1 and TRBJ1-6; a weak D match, TRBD1 (5 bases). The sequenced material came from peripheral blood. CDR3 bases: TGTGCCAGCTCGACAGTCTATAATTCACCCCTCCACTTT. This gives the protein CASSTVYNSPLHF.